The 10 T cell receptor beta chains listed next were all sequenced from one sample in a study of CD8+CD57+ T cells in acquired aplastic anemia. Genomic DNA was employed as the template in profiling TCR beta VDJ and CDR3. TCRdb analysed the reads with MiXCR anew, one entry per CDR3 protein. This table holds 200,000 or so distinct CDR3 sequences, 55% to 70% found once. Sequenced sample: sorted CD4+, CD8+, or CD8+CD57+ T cells (not recorded which) from PBMCs. These receptors came from a human donor with severe aplastic anemia or a healthy control (not recorded which).

The rearrangement links TRBV29-1 to TRBJ2-1; 10 nucleotides line up with TRBD1. The J segment lost 6 bases and the V segment lost 3 bases, leaving 2 bases of the junction unmatched. CDR1 is SQVTM, CDR2 ANQGSEA, per germline. This CDR3 has 13 residues. DNA of the CDR3: TGCAGCGTTGAGGGACAGGGGCTCAATGAGCAGTTCTTC. The encoded protein is CSVEGQGLNEQFF.

The V call is TRBV12-3 or TRBV12-4, the J call TRBJ1-1; 9 bases line up with TRBD1. V gave up 6 bases and J gave up 7 bases; unmatched junction bases: 3. There are 12 residues in the CDR3. CDR3 loop: CASSTGGVEAFF. The CDR3 DNA follows: TGTGCCAGCAGCACAGGGGGCGTTGAAGCTTTCTTT.

The chain links TRBV7-6 to TRBJ2-7, with 9 bases lining up with TRBD1. After removal of 6 bases from V and 7 bases from J, the junction contained 16 bases not matched to a gene. Germline CDR1 is SGHVS and CDR2 is FNYEAQ. The CDR3 consists of 16 residues. The CDR3 spells CASSYPSGTGLGEQYF. CDR3 sequence (DNA): TGTGCCAGCAGTTACCCATCTGGGACAGGGCTTGGAGAGCAGTACTTC. The variable domain in full, with the rest retrieved from reference TRBV7-6 and TRBJ2-7, is GAGVSQSPRYKVTKRGQDVALRCDPISGHVSLYWYRQALGQGPEFLTYFNYEAQQDKSGLPNDRFSAERPEGSISTLTIQRTEQRDSAMYRCASSYPSGTGLGEQYFGPGTRLTVT.

The CDR3 DNA reads as TGTGCCAGCAGTTACCCTAGCGGGGGGGCAGATGAGCAGTTCTTC. Amino acids: CASSYPSGGADEQFF. The J gene is TRBJ2-1, the V gene TRBV6-5; 12 nucleotides match TRBD2. Germline-derived CDR1 and CDR2 are MNHEY and SVGAGI. J lost 8 bases, V lost 2 bases, and 4 bases had no gene match. This CDR3 region has 15 residues.

The rearrangement links TRBV19 to TRBJ1-6; tentative D call: TRBD1 (5 bases). Germline CDR1 reads LNHDA; CDR2 reads SQIVND (reference sequence). The germline V and J ends were trimmed by 6 bases and 1 base, with 13 bases remaining between them. The CDR3 covers 16 residues. The CDR3 is CASRSQDGSYNSPLHF. The CDR3 DNA is TGTGCCAGTAGGTCACAGGACGGATCCTATAATTCACCCCTCCACTTT.

This chain links TRBV5-5 with TRBJ2-3; TRBD2 aligns across 8 bases. This CDR3 has 16 amino acids. Germline loops: CDR1 SGHKS, CDR2 YYEKEE (reference sequence). The junction had 19 bases not matched to a gene; V was cut back by 10 bases and J by 6 bases. CDR3 amino acids: CASELRLAGLGDTQYF. The CDR3 DNA reads as TGTGCCTCCGAACTCAGGCTAGCGGGTCTCGGGGATACGCAGTATTTT. The variable domain in full, with the rest retrieved from reference TRBV5-5 and TRBJ2-3, is DAGVTQSPTHLIKTRGQQVTLRCSPISGHKSVSWYQQVLGQGPQFIFQYYEKEERGRGNFPDRFSARQFPNYSSELNVNALLLGDSALYLCASELRLAGLGDTQYFGPGTRLTVL.

The chain employs TRBV7-6 and TRBJ2-7, with 7 bases aligning to TRBD2. CDR3 length: 13 residues. Unmatched junction bases numbered 5, after V lost 3 bases and J lost 6 bases. The germline V gene encodes CDR1 SGHVS and CDR2 FNYEAQ. The CDR3 loop reads CASSFNSGGEQYF. The CDR3 coding sequence is TGTGCCAGCAGCTTTAACTCGGGGGGCGAGCAGTACTTC.

The chain carries TRBV7-2 and TRBJ1-1, with a possible D match to TRBD1 (5 bases). The CDR3 consists of 18 residues. Trimming took 2 bases from V and 0 from J, leaving 19 bases between them. Germline V gene data show CDR1 as SGHTA and CDR2 as FQGNSA. For the CDR3, the DNA is TGTGCCAGCAGCTTATCGGGAACAGGCGGGACTGTGAACACTGAAGCTTTCTTT. Its protein product is CASSLSGTGGTVNTEAFF. Looking up the rest from reference TRBV7-2 and TRBJ1-1 gives the full variable domain: GAGVSQSPSNKVTEKGKDVELRCDPISGHTALYWYRQSLGQGLEFLIYFQGNSAPDKSGLPSDRFSAERTGGSVSTLTIQRTQQEDSAVYLCASSLSGTGGTVNTEAFFGQGTRLTVV.

The chain recombines TRBV2 with TRBJ1-2; no firm D call. V lost 2 bases, J lost 3 bases, and 7 bases lay in between. This CDR3 region has 13 residues. From germline, CDR1 is SNHLY and CDR2 FYNNEI. The CDR3 DNA reads as TGTGCCAGCAGTGAACAGGTGGACTATGGCTACACCTTC. This encodes CASSEQVDYGYTF.

The CDR3 DNA is TGTGCCAGCAGCCCCCTACCAGCCCTCTCTGGGGCCAACGTCCTGACTTTC. Translating it yields CASSPLPALSGANVLTF. The chain links TRBV9 to TRBJ2-6; D not resolved. CDR1 and CDR2 from the germline V gene are SGDLS and YYNGEE. The CDR3 totals 17 residues. The ends were cut back, 4 bases at V and 0 bases at J, with 14 bases in the middle.